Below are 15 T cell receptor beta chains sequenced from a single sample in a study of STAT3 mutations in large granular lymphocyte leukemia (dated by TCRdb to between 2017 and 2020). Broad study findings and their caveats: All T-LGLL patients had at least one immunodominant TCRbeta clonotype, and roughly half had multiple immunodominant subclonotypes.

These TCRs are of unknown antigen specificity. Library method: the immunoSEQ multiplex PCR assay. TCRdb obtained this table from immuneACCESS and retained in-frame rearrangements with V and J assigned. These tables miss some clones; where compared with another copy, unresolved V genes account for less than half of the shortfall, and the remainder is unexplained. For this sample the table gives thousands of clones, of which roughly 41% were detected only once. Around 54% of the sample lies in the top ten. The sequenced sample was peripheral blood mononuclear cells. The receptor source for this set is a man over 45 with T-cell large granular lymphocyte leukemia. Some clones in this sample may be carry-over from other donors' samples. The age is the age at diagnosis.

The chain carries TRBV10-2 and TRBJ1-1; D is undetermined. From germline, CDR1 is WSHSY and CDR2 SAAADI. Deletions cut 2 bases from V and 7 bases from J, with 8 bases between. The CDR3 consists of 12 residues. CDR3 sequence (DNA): TGCGCCAGCAGTGAGCTCTTGGATGAAGCTTTCTTT. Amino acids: CASSELLDEAFF.

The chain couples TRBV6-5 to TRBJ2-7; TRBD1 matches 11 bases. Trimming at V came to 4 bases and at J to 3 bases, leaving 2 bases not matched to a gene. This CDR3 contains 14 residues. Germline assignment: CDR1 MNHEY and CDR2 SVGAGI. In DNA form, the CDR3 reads TGTGCCAGCAGTTCCGGGACAGGGGGCTACGAGCAGTACTTC. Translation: CASSSGTGGYEQYF.

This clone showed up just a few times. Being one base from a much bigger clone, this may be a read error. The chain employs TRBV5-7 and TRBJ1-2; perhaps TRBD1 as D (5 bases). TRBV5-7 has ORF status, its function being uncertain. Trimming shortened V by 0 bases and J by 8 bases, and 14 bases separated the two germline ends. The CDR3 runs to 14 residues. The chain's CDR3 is CASSLGGLRVGYTF. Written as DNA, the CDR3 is TGTGCCAGCAGCTTGGGGGGCCTGAGGGTCGGCTACACCTTC.

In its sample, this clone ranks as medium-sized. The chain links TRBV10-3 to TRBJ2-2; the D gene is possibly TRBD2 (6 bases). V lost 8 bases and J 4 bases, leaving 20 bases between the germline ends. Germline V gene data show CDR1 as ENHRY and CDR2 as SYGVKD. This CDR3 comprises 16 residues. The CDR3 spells CAISLRPGEVTGELFF. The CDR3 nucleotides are TGTGCCATCTCTCTCCGCCCGGGGGAAGTCACCGGGGAGCTGTTTTTT.

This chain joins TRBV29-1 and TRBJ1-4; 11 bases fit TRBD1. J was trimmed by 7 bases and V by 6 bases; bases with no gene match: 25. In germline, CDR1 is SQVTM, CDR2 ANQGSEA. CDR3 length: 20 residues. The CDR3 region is CSVRILITGTGGRGIEKLFF. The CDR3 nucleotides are TGCAGCGTCAGAATCCTTATTACCGGGACAGGGGGTAGAGGGATTGAAAAACTGTTTTTT.

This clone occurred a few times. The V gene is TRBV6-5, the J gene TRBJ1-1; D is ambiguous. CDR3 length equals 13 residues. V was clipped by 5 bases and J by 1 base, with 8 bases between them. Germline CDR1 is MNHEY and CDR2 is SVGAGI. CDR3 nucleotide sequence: TGTGCCAGCAGTGACGTCGAGAACACTGAAGCTTTCTTT. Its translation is CASSDVENTEAFF.

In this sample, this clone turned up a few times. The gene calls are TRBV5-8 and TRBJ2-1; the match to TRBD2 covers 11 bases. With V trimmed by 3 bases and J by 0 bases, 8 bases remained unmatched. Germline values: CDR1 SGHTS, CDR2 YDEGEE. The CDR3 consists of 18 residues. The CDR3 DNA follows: TGTGCCAGCAGCTACGGACTAGCGGGTCTGAGCTCCTACAATGAGCAGTTCTTC. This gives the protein CASSYGLAGLSSYNEQFF.

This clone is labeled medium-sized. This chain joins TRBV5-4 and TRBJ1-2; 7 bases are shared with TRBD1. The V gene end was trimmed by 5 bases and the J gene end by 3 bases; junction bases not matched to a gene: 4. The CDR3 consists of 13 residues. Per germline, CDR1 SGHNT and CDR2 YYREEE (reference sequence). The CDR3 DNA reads TGTGCCAGCAGGCCCGGGACAGACTATGGCTACACCTTC. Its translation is CASRPGTDYGYTF.

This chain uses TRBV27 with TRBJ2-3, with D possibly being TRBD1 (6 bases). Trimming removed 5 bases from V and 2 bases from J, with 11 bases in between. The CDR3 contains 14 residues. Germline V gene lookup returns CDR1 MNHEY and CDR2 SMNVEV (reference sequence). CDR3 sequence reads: CASSQNRDTDTQYF. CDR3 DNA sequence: TGTGCCAGCAGTCAAAACAGGGACACAGATACGCAGTATTTT.

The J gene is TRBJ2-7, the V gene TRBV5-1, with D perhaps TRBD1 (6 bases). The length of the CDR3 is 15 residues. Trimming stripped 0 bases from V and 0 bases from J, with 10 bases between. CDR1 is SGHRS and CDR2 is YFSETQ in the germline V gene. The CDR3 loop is CASSLVGGSSYEQYF. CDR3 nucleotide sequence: TGCGCCAGCAGCTTGGTAGGGGGTAGCTCCTACGAGCAGTACTTC.

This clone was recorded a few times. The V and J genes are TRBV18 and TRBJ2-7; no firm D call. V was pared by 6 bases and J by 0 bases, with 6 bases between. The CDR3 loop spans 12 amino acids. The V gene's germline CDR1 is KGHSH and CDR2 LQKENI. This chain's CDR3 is CASSPTSYEQYF. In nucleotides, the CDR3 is TGTGCCAGCTCTCCTACCTCCTACGAGCAGTACTTC.

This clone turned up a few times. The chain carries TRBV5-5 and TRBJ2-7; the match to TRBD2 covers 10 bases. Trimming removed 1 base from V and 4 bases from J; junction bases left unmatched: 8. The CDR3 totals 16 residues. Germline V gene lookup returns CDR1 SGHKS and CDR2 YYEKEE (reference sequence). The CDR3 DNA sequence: TGTGCCAGCAGCTTGCTAGGTCTAGCGGGGGAGTACGAGCAGTACTTC. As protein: CASSLLGLAGEYEQYF.

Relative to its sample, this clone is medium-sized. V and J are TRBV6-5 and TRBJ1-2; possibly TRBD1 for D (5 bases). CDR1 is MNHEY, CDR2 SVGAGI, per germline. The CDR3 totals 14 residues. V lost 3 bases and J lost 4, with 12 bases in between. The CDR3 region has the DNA TGTGCCAGCAGTTATGGGGGGGTGTTCTATGGCTACACCTTC. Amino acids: CASSYGGVFYGYTF.

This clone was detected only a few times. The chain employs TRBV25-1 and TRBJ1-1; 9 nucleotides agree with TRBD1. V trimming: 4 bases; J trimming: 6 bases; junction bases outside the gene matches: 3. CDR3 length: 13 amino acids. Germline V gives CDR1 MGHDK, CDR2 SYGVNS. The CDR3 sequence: CASSGWTGAEAFF. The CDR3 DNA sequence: TGTGCCAGCAGTGGATGGACAGGGGCTGAAGCTTTCTTT.

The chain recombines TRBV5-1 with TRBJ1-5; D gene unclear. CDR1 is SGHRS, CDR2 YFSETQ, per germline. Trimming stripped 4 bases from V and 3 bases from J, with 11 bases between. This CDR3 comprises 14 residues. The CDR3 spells CASSPDGSNQPQHF. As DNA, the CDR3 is TGCGCCAGCAGCCCGGACGGATCCAATCAGCCCCAGCATTTT.